This entry is about one T cell receptor beta chain. No antigen is known for it. No much larger clone is present one base from it, and per-base qualities are unavailable. Trimming removed 7 bases from V and 0 bases from J, leaving 10 bases between the germline ends. CDR3 length: 13 amino acids, cysteine to phenylalanine. The DNA shown is the 39-base CDR3, in frame from base 1. Per the germline V gene, SQVTM is the CDR1 and ANQGSEA is the CDR2. This sample was included in a study of tumor-infiltrating lymphocytes in localized non-small cell lung cancer (dated by TCRdb to 2020 to 2022). General notes on the study: The cohort covered several histologies, both smokers and never-smokers, and patients whose samples were collected after neoadjuvant chemotherapy. Each patient contributed resected tumor tissue and uninvolved lung tissue from the same patient, described as non-adjacent to the tumor. In total, the ICON cohort was made up of 150 or so surgical patients who had localized non-small cell lung cancer and whose tumors were resected. TCR sequencing was one of several integrated assays, alongside flow cytometry, multiplex immunofluorescence, RNA-seq, exome sequencing and proteomics, applied to the same patients. The paired tumor versus uninvolved lung comparison of immunoSEQ T-cell fraction included roughly 54 patients.

Findings and caveats that apply to the study as a whole: Because different assays used different pieces of the same tissue, intratumor heterogeneity could not be separated from technical variation. The TCR-derived T-cell fraction showed no difference between the flow cytometry-defined immunotypes IM1 (good prognosis) and IM2 (poor prognosis). TCRbeta sequencing supported higher T cell infiltration in tumors than in uninvolved lung tissue, consistent with immunofluorescence CD3 counts. Assay coverage varied across patients depending on available tissue quantity, so only a subset of the cohort had TCR sequencing.

TCR sequencing with the immunoSEQ assay provided the T-cell fraction in tumor and uninvolved lung tissue. From the authors' description of their analysis: For survival analysis, patients were divided into high (upper tertile) and low (lower two tertiles) T-cell fraction groups, which were compared by log-rank test. Paired tumor versus uninvolved lung differences in T-cell fraction were tested with a signed-rank test. What TCRdb holds here is the immuneACCESS table cut down to in-frame rearrangements. Part of the clones is not present; checked against another copy, under half of the missing clones reflect an unresolved V gene, and the others are unexplained. V and J calls and clone size are those listed in that table; D and trimming were worked out from the DNA. This sample comprises over 10,000 clones, roughly 85% of them detected only once. The ten largest clonotypes hold approximately 12% of the sample.

The first patient joined ICON in April 2016, and enrollment wrapped up when the last patient was enrolled in late 2018. Fresh tumor and matched uninvolved tissue for in-depth immune analyses, including TCR sequencing, were collected from a subcohort of fewer than 95 patients. DNA for TCR sequencing was isolated from bulk tissue, and no cell sorting was done. The TCR comes from a human donor with non-small cell lung cancer. The chain uses TRBV29-1 and TRBJ2-1; the D segment cannot be called with confidence. The sample comprised uninvolved lung tissue not adjacent to the tumor. CDR3 reads: CSGEQSSYNEQFF. The DNA reads as follows: TGCAGCGGGGAACAGAGCTCCTACAATGAGCAGTTCTTC.